What follows is one TCR beta chain and its context. This sample was taken from a study of OX40 agonist ivuxolimab in advanced cancers. Study context: Patients receiving dose escalation had hepatocellular carcinoma, melanoma, renal cell or head and neck cancer.

TCRdb's copy holds only in-frame clones and misses some; the assay was immunoSEQ multiplex PCR. The data show about 98,000 clones, 80% to 90% seen once. Between the trimmed V and J ends, which lost 6 bases and 6 bases, there was a span of 11 bases. Germline V gene sequence: CDR1 MNHEY, CDR2 SMNVEV (reference sequence). CDR3 size: 13 residues. The source of this sequence is an adult with an advanced solid tumor such as melanoma, head and neck, liver or kidney cancer. The J gene is TRBJ2-2, the V gene TRBV27; D uncertain. The source was CD4+ or CD8+ T cells sorted from blood, collected in a trial of the OX40 agonist ivuxolimab. CDR3 sequence (DNA): TGTGCCAGCAGCCTGGGCGTATCCGGGGAGCTGTTTTTT. It translates to CASSLGVSGELFF.